The clone carrying this T cell receptor beta chain was recorded many times. Its antigen is undetermined. Construction of TCR beta libraries relied on iRepertoire HTBI primers and on Arm-PCR targeting CDR3 regions. In the source study's methods: Sequenced samples collectively carried roughly 60 TRBV and 14 to 15 TRBJ segments. In TCRdb, the multiplex PCR reads were re-called with MiXCR into one record per CDR3 protein. These V and J calls rely on TCRdb rather than the paper's analysis. The table records about 240,000 distinct CDR3 sequences, 20% to 25% of them present only once. The time point denotes: newly diagnosed GD, antithyroid drugs for less than 3 months. The TCR library was made from RNA extracted from PBMCs. An endocrinology department located in Xi'an, China, was where the patients came from. The germline V gene has CDR1 SGHRS and CDR2 YFSETQ. This CDR3 contains 13 residues. V shed 3 bases and J shed 4 bases, with 8 bases lying between them.

The data originate from a study of regulatory T cells in long-lasting Graves disease. Study-level findings and limits: The persistent group shared 2,500 to 3,000 public clonotypes, more than the roughly 970 shared by new patients. Favored usage of TRBV28, TRBJ1-2 and TRBJ2-5 was recorded in persistent disease.

The sequences come from peripheral blood mononuclear cells (PBMCs), collected at new diagnosis, from a patient treated with antithyroid drugs. The chain is built from TRBV5-1 and TRBJ2-1; D is uncertain. The source is a female donor with Graves disease. The CDR3 coding sequence is TGCGCCAGCAGCTCAACAGAGTACAATGAGCAGTTCTTC. Its translation is CASSSTEYNEQFF.